These 28 T cell receptor beta chains share one sample of origin, sequenced in a study of blood T cell repertoires in COVID-19. Profiled with immunoSEQ multiplex PCR; TCRdb holds only in-frame clones, not every one. The sample carries hundreds of thousands of clones, 85% recorded once. Sample: PBMCs or T cells enriched from blood (not recorded which). The source is a woman aged 50 to 65 who had recovered from COVID-19.

This clone showed up just once. This chain connects TRBV12-1 to TRBJ2-1; the table assigns TRBD2, which was not confirmed against the DNA. TRBV12-1 is a pseudogene. This CDR3 is built from 20 residues. Written as DNA, the CDR3 is TGTGCCAGCAGCTCCTCGACTAGCGGGGGCCCTCTGAGCTCCTACAATGAGCAGTTCTTC. It is translated as CASSSSTSGGPLSSYNEQFF.

The CDR3 region has the DNA TGTGCCAGCAGCTTAACGCGGCACCAAGAGACCCAGTACTTC. Its translation: CASSLTRHQETQYF. The rearrangement links TRBV7-2 to TRBJ2-5; D is undetermined. Germline CDR1 SGHTA, CDR2 FQGNSA. The germline V and J ends were trimmed by 2 bases and 0 bases, with 7 bases remaining between them. The CDR3 is 14 amino acids.

The CDR3 coding sequence is TGTGCCAGCTCACCAGGGAGTAGCACAGATACGCAGTATTTT. Protein: CASSPGSSTDTQYF. The chain couples TRBV18 to TRBJ2-3; TRBD2 is a possible D gene (5 bases). The CDR3 runs to 14 residues. Germline V gene data show CDR1 as KGHSH and CDR2 as LQKENI. Deletions cut 2 bases from V and 0 bases from J, with 6 bases between.

The chain carries TRBV9 and TRBJ2-1; 11 bases fit TRBD2. The CDR3 runs 17 residues. Trimming took 0 bases from V and 6 from J; bases not matched to a gene: 8. CDR1 and CDR2 (germline): SGDLS, YYNGEE. CDR3 in amino acids: CASSVGTLAGGTNEQFF. As DNA, the CDR3 is TGTGCCAGCAGCGTAGGAACCTTAGCGGGAGGGACCAATGAGCAGTTCTTC.

The V and J genes are TRBV9 and TRBJ2-1; possibly TRBD2 for D (5 bases). The CDR3 totals 14 residues. Germline CDR1 is SGDLS and CDR2 is YYNGEE. V was clipped by 3 bases and J by 7 bases, with 14 bases between them. Here the CDR3 DNA reads TGTGCCAGCAGCGCTACTACCGGGGTTAATGAGCAGTTCTTC. Amino acid sequence: CASSATTGVNEQFF.

The V and J genes are TRBV7-9 and TRBJ2-4, with D perhaps matching TRBD2 (6 bases). The germline V and J ends were trimmed by 4 bases and 1 base, with 8 bases remaining between them. The CDR3 runs 14 residues. In germline, CDR1 is SEHNR, CDR2 FQNEAQ (reference sequence). The CDR3 DNA reads as TGTGCCAGCAGCTCAGGAGGGGCCAAAAACATTCAGTACTTC. Translating it yields CASSSGGAKNIQYF.

CDR3 in DNA: TGTGCCAGCAGCTTAGTCTTTGGGGGACTGTCGGAGACCCAGTACTTC. Translated: CASSLVFGGLSETQYF. The rearrangement uses TRBV7-8 and TRBJ2-5; tentative D call: TRBD2 (6 bases). The length of the CDR3 is 16 residues. Trimming stripped 1 base from V and 5 bases from J, with 17 bases between. Germline V gene data show CDR1 as SGHVS and CDR2 as FQNEAQ.

The chain recombines TRBV19 with TRBJ1-1; unclear D gene. CDR3 length equals 13 residues. Germline V gene lookup returns CDR1 LNHDA and CDR2 SQIVND (reference sequence). V was trimmed by 7 bases and J by 6 bases, leaving 15 bases between them. CDR3: CASTLEEGAEAFF. The DNA for the CDR3 is TGTGCCAGTACCCTGGAGGAGGGAGCTGAAGCTTTCTTT.

The chain combines TRBV6-5 with TRBJ1-6; D is perhaps TRBD1 (6 bases). V was pared by 6 bases and J by 8 bases, with 8 bases between. The CDR3 sequence is 12 residues long. Germline loops: CDR1 MNHEY, CDR2 SVGAGI. CDR3 sequence (DNA): TGTGCCAGCAGGAACAGGGATTCACCCCTCCACTTT. Amino acid sequence: CASRNRDSPLHF.

This chain links TRBV10-1 with TRBJ2-1, with 9 bases matching TRBD2. Germline CDR1 is WNHNN and CDR2 is SYGVQD (reference sequence). This CDR3 comprises 14 residues. Trimming cost V 7 bases and J 7 bases; bases outside gene matches: 8. The CDR3 region has the DNA TGCGCCAGCAACCCCGGGACTAGCTTTAATGAGCAGTTCTTC. Residues: CASNPGTSFNEQFF.

This clone showed up just a few times. The chain uses TRBV27 and TRBJ1-2, with 8 positions matching TRBD1. Germline values: CDR1 MNHEY, CDR2 SMNVEV (reference sequence). The CDR3 consists of 15 residues. V lost 5 bases, J lost 6 bases, and 11 bases stayed unmatched. The CDR3 spells CASSPWTGLANGYTF. The CDR3 nucleotides are TGTGCCAGCAGTCCATGGACAGGGTTGGCCAATGGCTACACCTTC.

The chain combines TRBV6-6 with TRBJ2-3; TRBD2 matches at 7 bases. Germline lookup yields CDR1 MNHNY and CDR2 SVGAGI (reference sequence). This CDR3 contains 17 residues. V gave up 5 bases and J gave up 1 base; unmatched junction bases: 12. The CDR3 bases are TGTGCCAGCAGTCGCCAGACTAGCTCTGCTGGCACAGATACGCAGTATTTT. This encodes CASSRQTSSAGTDTQYF.

The chain has TRBV18 and TRBJ1-1; TRBD1 matches at 7 bases. The CDR3 runs 12 residues. The J segment lost 10 bases and the V segment lost 3 bases, leaving 5 bases of the junction unmatched. CDR1 KGHSH and CDR2 LQKENI come from the germline V gene. Here the CDR3 reads CASSPPRGRAFF. CDR3 DNA sequence: TGTGCCAGCTCACCTCCCAGGGGGAGAGCTTTCTTT.

This chain links TRBV4-2 with TRBJ2-7; the D gene is possibly TRBD1 (6 bases). V lost 0 bases to trimming and J lost 5 bases, with 11 bases between them. Germline CDR1 reads LGHNA; CDR2 reads YNFKEQ. The CDR3 length is 14 residues. Here the CDR3 DNA reads TGTGCCAGCAGCCAAGATGAGGGGGAGCACGAGCAGTACTTC. It codes for CASSQDEGEHEQYF.

The rearrangement joins TRBV9 to TRBJ2-1, with 8 bases identical to TRBD2. The CDR3 is 16 residues long. J gave up 8 bases and V 0 bases, and 10 bases lay outside the gene matches. In germline, CDR1 is SGDLS, CDR2 YYNGEE. The CDR3 DNA is TGTGCCAGCAGCGTAGTCCCCGGGACTAGTAACCATGAGCAGTTCTTC. Its protein is CASSVVPGTSNHEQFF.

Remarks on this clone: The junction does not match germline at one end; this may be a read error. V is TRBV2 and J is TRBJ2-2; 7 nucleotides agree with TRBD2. CDR3 length: 15 residues. Germline V gives CDR1 SNHLY, CDR2 FYNNEI. As DNA, the CDR3 is TGTGCCAGCAGAGAAGGGACTACTCTGGCCGGGGAGCTGTTTTTT. Protein: CASREGTTLAGELFF.

This chain uses TRBV19 with TRBJ1-4; 7 bases line up with TRBD1. The J segment lost 3 bases and the V segment lost 5 bases, leaving 9 bases of the junction unmatched. Germline values: CDR1 LNHDA, CDR2 SQIVND (reference sequence). CDR3 length equals 16 residues. DNA for the CDR3: TGTGCCAGTAGTCCCCGGACCGGGACAGCTAATGAAAAACTGTTTTTT. Residues: CASSPRTGTANEKLFF.

J is TRBJ1-5 and V is TRBV4-1; D is uncertain. CDR3 length: 16 residues. Trimming took off 0 bases at V and 0 bases at J, with 9 bases between the two ends. From germline, CDR1 is MGHRA and CDR2 YSYEKL. The CDR3, as DNA: TGCGCCAGCAGCCAAGAAGAGGGAAATAGCAATCAGCCCCAGCATTTT. It encodes CASSQEEGNSNQPQHF.

This chain links TRBV18 with TRBJ1-2, with 7 bases lining up with TRBD1. Germline loops: CDR1 KGHSH, CDR2 LQKENI. V shed 4 bases and J 2 bases; nucleotides not matched to a gene: 10. This CDR3 is 16 amino acids long. In DNA form, the CDR3 reads TGTGCCAGCTCACTATCGGGACAGACCCAGAACTATGGCTACACCTTC. This translates into CASSLSGQTQNYGYTF.

V is TRBV3-1 (or the pseudogene TRBV3-2) and J is TRBJ2-7, with 9 bases matching TRBD2. Germline V gene data show CDR1 as LGHDT and CDR2 as YNNKEL (reference sequence). The CDR3 sequence is 14 residues long. With V trimmed by 6 bases and J by 1 base, 4 bases remained unmatched. The CDR3 nucleotides read TGTGCCAGCAGACCCACTAGCGGGTCCTACGAGCAGTACTTC. Its protein product is CASRPTSGSYEQYF.

A remark on this clone: This CDR3 fails to terminate in the conserved phenylalanine or tryptophan, so it likely reflects a read error. It is unclear where the CDR3 begins or ends on the DNA, so no DNA is shown, and the CDR3 is as TCRdb lists it. The rearrangement links TRBV6-6 to TRBJ2-3; no check of the table's D call, TRBD1, against the DNA was made. Inclusive of both ends, the CDR3 amounts to 12 amino acids. Germline-derived CDR1 and CDR2 are MNHNY and SVGAGI (reference sequence). CDR3 amino acids: CASSYSSGGLSL.

V gene TRBV2 combines with J gene TRBJ1-4; 7 nucleotides agree with TRBD1. Germline V gene sequence: CDR1 SNHLY, CDR2 FYNNEI. V was clipped by 6 bases and J by 0 bases; unmatched bases: 4. The CDR3 runs to 15 residues. The CDR3 bases are TGTGCCAGCAGGGGACAGCCGGCAACTAATGAAAAACTGTTTTTT. It specifies CASRGQPATNEKLFF.

This chain joins TRBV19 and TRBJ2-2; 10 bases are a match to TRBD2. The CDR3 is 17 residues long. The V and J ends lost 5 bases and 4 bases, in that order; junction bases with no gene match: 10. The V gene's germline CDR1 is LNHDA and CDR2 SQIVND (reference sequence). The CDR3 protein is CASSPHTAGGLTGELFF. The CDR3 DNA sequence: TGTGCCAGTAGTCCACATACAGCGGGAGGGCTCACCGGGGAGCTGTTTTTT.

CDR3 residues: CASSGQKLSTDTQYF. DNA for the CDR3: TGTGCCAGCAGTGGCCAGAAACTAAGCACAGATACGCAGTATTTT. This chain connects TRBV2 to TRBJ2-3; D remains unclear. Trimming took off 4 bases at V and 0 bases at J, with 11 bases between the two ends. This CDR3 comprises 15 residues. Germline lookup yields CDR1 SNHLY and CDR2 FYNNEI.

The chain joins TRBV19 to TRBJ2-7; D might be TRBD2 (6 bases). The germline gives CDR1 LNHDA, CDR2 SQIVND (reference sequence). CDR3 length: 15 residues. V was trimmed by 5 bases and J by 3 bases, leaving 17 bases between them. The CDR3 DNA reads as TGTGCCAGTAGTGCGAGCTCCGGGAGAGACTACGAGCAGTACTTC. It specifies CASSASSGRDYEQYF.

This clone was seen a handful of times. This sequence joins TRBV29-1 and TRBJ1-2; TRBD1 aligns across 7 bases. Germline lookup yields CDR1 SQVTM and CDR2 ANQGSEA. The junction had 7 bases not matched to a gene; V was cut back by 4 bases and J by 11 bases. The CDR3 sequence is 11 residues long. CDR3 loop: CSVGQGSLYTF. The CDR3 DNA reads as TGCAGCGTTGGACAGGGCAGCTTGTACACCTTC.

This chain uses TRBV6-5 with TRBJ2-5; tentative D call: TRBD2 (6 bases). The CDR3 has 14 residues. The V end lost 2 bases, the J end lost 1 base, and 8 bases lay between the germline ends. The germline V gene has CDR1 MNHEY and CDR2 SVGAGI. CDR3 bases: TGTGCCAGCAGTTACGGGGGGTCCCAAGAGACCCAGTACTTC. Its translation is CASSYGGSQETQYF.

The V and J genes are TRBV28 and TRBJ1-1; D is unclear. V gave up 7 bases and J gave up 5 bases, with 17 bases separating them. The CDR3 is 14 residues long. The germline gives CDR1 MDHEN, CDR2 SYDVKM. The CDR3 nucleotides are TGTGCCAGCAACTCACCCCCCCAACGAACTGAAGCTTTCTTT. Translation: CASNSPPQRTEAFF. Full variable domain (rest looked up from reference TRBV28 and TRBJ1-1): DVKVTQSSRYLVKRTGEKVFLECVQDMDHENMFWYRQDPGLGLRLIYFSYDVKMKEKGDIPEGYSVSREKKERFSLILESASTNQTSMYLCASNSPPQRTEAFFGQGTRLTVV.